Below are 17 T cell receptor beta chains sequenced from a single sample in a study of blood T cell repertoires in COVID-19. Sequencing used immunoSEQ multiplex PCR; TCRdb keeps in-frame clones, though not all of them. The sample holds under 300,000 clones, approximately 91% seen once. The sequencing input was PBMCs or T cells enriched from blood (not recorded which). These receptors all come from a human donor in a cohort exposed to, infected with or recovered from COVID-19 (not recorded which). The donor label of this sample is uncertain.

In DNA, the CDR3 is TGTGCCAGCAGCTTAGCGGGGCGTCGAGGCTACACCTTC. Its translation is CASSLAGRRGYTF. The rearrangement joins TRBV7-2 to TRBJ1-2, with a possible D match to TRBD1 (5 bases). Between the trimmed V and J ends, which lost 0 bases and 8 bases, there was a span of 10 bases. CDR1 is SGHTA and CDR2 is FQGNSA in the germline V gene. This CDR3 has 13 residues.

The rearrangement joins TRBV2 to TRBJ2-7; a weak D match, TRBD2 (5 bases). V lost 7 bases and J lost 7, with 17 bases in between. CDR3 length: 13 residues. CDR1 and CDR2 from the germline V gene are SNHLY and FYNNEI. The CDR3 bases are TGTGCCAGCAAAAGGACTTACCTTTGGGAGCAGTACTTC. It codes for CASKRTYLWEQYF. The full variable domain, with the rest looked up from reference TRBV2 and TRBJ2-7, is EPEVTQTPSHQVTQMGQEVILRCVPISNHLYFYWYRQILGQKVEFLVSFYNNEISEKSEIFDDQFSVERPDGSNFTLKIRSTKLEDSAMYFCASKRTYLWEQYFGPGTRLTVT.

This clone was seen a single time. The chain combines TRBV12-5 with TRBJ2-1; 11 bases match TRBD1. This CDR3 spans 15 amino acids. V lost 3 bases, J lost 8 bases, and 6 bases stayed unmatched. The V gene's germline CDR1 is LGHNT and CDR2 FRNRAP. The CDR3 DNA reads TGTGCTAGTGGTTTAGGACAGGGGGCTCGTGATGAGCAGTTCTTC. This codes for CASGLGQGARDEQFF.

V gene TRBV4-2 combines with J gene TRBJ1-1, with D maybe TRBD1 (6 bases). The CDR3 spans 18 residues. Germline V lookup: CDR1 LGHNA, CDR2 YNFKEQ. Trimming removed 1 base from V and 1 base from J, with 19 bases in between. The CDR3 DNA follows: TGTGCCAGCAGCCAAGGGGCGCCCCTTGTGGGGGCGAACACTGAAGCTTTCTTT. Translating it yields CASSQGAPLVGANTEAFF.

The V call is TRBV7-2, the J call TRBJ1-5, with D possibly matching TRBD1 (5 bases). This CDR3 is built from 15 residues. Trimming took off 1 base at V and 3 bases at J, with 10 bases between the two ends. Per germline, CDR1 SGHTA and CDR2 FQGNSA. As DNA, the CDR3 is TGTGCCAGCAGCTTAGATTCAGGGTTCAATCAGCCCCAGCATTTT. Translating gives CASSLDSGFNQPQHF.

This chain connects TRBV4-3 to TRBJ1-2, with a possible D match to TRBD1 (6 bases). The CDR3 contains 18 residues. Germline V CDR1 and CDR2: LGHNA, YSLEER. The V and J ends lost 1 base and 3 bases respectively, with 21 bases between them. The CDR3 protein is CASSQGRVYRVSYYGYTF. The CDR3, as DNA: TGCGCCAGCAGCCAAGGAAGGGTATACAGGGTCTCCTACTATGGCTACACCTTC.

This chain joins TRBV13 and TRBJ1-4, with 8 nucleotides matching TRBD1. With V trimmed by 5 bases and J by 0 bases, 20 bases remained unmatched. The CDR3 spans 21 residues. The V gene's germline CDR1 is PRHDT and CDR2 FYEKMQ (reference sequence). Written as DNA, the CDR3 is TGTGCCAGCAGCATTACGACCCCAGGGGGCGAACTGGATGCAACTAATGAAAAACTGTTTTTT. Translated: CASSITTPGGELDATNEKLFF.

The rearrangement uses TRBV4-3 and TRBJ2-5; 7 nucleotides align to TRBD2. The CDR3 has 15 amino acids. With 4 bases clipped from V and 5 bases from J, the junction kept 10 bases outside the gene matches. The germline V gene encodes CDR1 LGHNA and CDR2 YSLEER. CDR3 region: CASSPGEGFFETQYF. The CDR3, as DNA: TGCGCCAGCAGCCCGGGGGAGGGGTTTTTCGAGACCCAGTACTTC.

The chain's CDR3 is CASSEQTNQPQHF. In DNA form, the CDR3 reads TGTGCCAGCTCAGAACAGACCAATCAGCCCCAGCATTTT. The rearrangement links TRBV6-4 to TRBJ1-5, with D uncertain. This CDR3 region has 13 residues. Germline lookup yields CDR1 MRHNA and CDR2 SNTAGT. V was shortened by 8 bases and J by 3 bases, with 11 bases between the two germline ends.

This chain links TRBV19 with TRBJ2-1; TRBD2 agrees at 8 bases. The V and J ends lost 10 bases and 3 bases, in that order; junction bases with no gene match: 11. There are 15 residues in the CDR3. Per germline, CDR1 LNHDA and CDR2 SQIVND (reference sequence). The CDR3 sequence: CATTREGLDYNEQFF. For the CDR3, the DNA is TGTGCCACCACCCGGGAGGGACTAGACTACAATGAGCAGTTCTTC.

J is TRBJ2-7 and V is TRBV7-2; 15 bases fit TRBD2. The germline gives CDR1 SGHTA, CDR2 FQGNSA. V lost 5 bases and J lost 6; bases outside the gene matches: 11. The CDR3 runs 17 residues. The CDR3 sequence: CASSPPGLAGGSGEQYF. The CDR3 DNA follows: TGTGCCAGCAGCCCTCCGGGACTAGCGGGGGGCTCGGGCGAGCAGTACTTC.

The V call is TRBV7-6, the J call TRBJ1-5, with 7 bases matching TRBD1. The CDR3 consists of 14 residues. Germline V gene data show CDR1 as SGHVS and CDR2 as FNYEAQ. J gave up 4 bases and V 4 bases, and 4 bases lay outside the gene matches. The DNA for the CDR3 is TGTGCCAGCAGCTCAGGGGGGTTTAATCAGCCCCAGCATTTT. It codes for CASSSGGFNQPQHF.

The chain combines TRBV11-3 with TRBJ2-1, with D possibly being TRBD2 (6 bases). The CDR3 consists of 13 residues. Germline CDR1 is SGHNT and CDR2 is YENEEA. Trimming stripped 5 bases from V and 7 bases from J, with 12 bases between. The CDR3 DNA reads TGTGCCAGCAGCCGCACGGGGGAGAATGAGCAGTTCTTC. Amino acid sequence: CASSRTGENEQFF. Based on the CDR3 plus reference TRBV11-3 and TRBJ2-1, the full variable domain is EAGVVQSPRYKIIEKKQPVAFWCNPISGHNTLYWYLQNLGQGPELLIRYENEEAVDDSQLPKDRFSAERLKGVDSTLKIQPAELGDSAVYLCASSRTGENEQFFGPGTRLTVL.

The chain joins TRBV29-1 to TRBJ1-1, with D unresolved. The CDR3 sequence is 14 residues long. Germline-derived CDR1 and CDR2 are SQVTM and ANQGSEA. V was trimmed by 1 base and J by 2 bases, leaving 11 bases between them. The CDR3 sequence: CSVEARSGNTEAFF. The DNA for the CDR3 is TGCAGCGTTGAAGCAAGGTCAGGAAACACTGAAGCTTTCTTT.

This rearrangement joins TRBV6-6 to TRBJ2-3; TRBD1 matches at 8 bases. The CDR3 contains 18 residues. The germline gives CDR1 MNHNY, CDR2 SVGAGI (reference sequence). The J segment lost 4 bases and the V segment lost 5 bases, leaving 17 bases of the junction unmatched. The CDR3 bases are TGTGCCAGCAGTCCATCCCCCCCCGGACAGGGATTCGCAGATACGCAGTATTTT. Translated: CASSPSPPGQGFADTQYF.

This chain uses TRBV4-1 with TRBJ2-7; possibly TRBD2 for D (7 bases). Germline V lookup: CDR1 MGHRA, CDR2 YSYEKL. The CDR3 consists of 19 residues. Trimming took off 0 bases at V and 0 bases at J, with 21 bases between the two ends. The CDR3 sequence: CASSQDHLNGGRSSYEQYF. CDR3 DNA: TGCGCCAGCAGCCAAGACCACCTCAACGGGGGGCGAAGCTCCTACGAGCAGTACTTC.

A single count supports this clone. The CDR3 sequence is CAWSDRGNQPQHF. The CDR3 DNA reads as TGTGCCTGGAGTGACAGGGGGAATCAGCCCCAGCATTTT. The chain links TRBV30 to TRBJ1-5; 8 bases map to TRBD1. Germline V gene lookup returns CDR1 GTSNPN and CDR2 SVGIG (reference sequence). Trimming took 1 base from V and 4 from J; bases not matched to a gene: 0. CDR3 length: 13 residues.